A selection of T cell receptor beta chains follows, all from one sample in a study of patients and donors after allogeneic stem cell transplantation. Each CDR3 protein is one row after TCRdb ran MiXCR on the RT-PCR reads. The sample shows about 960,000 distinct CDR3 sequences, roughly 17% of them seen only once. What was sequenced was blood, either unsorted or a sorted T cell fraction (not recorded which). Source of these receptors: a human donor who was either an allogeneic HSCT recipient or a stem cell or donor lymphocyte infusion donor (not recorded which). It is not recorded whose cells these are; they may come from a transplant donor. Both conserved end residues are part of each CDR3. The D gene is left open where the match is weak. Clone size is shown for a subset of rows, as once, few, many or a class of expanded clone.

J	size	D	V	DNA	CDR3
TRBJ2-7	few	-	TRBV11-2	TGTGCCAGCAGCTTAGGCGTAGGGAGGCCCTACGAGCAGTACTTC	CASSLGVGRPYEQYF
TRBJ2-5	few	-	TRBV5-1	TGCGCCAGCAGCATCTCACAGGGAAAGGCAGAGACCCAGTACTTC	CASSISQGKAETQYF
TRBJ2-3	-	TRBD2	TRBV28	TGTGCCAGCAGTTTTGAGCGGGAGGGCACAGATACGCAGTATTTT	CASSFEREGTDTQYF
TRBJ1-2	-	-	TRBV29-1	TGCAGCGCGAGCTCCCTGACGTCAGTCTATGGCTACACCTTC	CSASSLTSVYGYTF
TRBJ1-6	few	-	TRBV20-1	TGCAGTGCTAGAGAAGGCTCCCAGGGGTACTCACCCCTCCACTTT	CSAREGSQGYSPLHF
TRBJ2-1	-	TRBD2	TRBV20-1	TGCAGTGCGGAAGCGTCAGCGGGGGGGCAGGATGAGCAGTTCTTC	CSAEASAGGQDEQFF
TRBJ2-3	few	-	TRBV6-5	TGTGCCAGCAGTTACTCGGCGGGGCGGAGCACAGATACGCAGTATTTT	CASSYSAGRSTDTQYF
TRBJ1-1	many	-	TRBV7-3	TGTGCCAGCAGCCAGGGGATGGGGACTGAAGCTTTCTTT	CASSQGMGTEAFF
TRBJ2-7	few	-	TRBV20-1	TGCAGTGCTCGGGCCTTTACCTACGAGCAGTACTTC	CSARAFTYEQYF
TRBJ1-6	few	-	TRBV28	TGTGCCAGCAGTTTAAGGGTGGGGGGCGAATATTCACCCCTCCACTTT	CASSLRVGGEYSPLHF
TRBJ2-1	few	-	TRBV6-1	TGTGCCAGCAGGGTACAGCAGAGGATCTTC	CASRVQQRIF
TRBJ2-1	-	-	TRBV2	TGTGCCAGCAGTGACGCTGTTGTAGCGGCCGATGAGCAGTTCTTC	CASSDAVVAADEQFF
TRBJ2-5	-	TRBD1	TRBV20-1	TGCAGTGCGACGCCCGGACAGGCCCAAGAGACCCAGTACTTC	CSATPGQAQETQYF
TRBJ1-1	-	-	TRBV7-2	TGTGCCAGCAGCTTCGGGGACCCTTGGGTGTACACTGAAGCTTTCTTT	CASSFGDPWVYTEAFF
TRBJ2-3	few	-	TRBV18	TGTGCCAGCTCACCGTCGAGATTTGGGATAGATACGCAGTATTTT	CASSPSRFGIDTQYF
TRBJ2-2	few	TRBD2	TRBV5-1	TGCGCCAGCAGCTTGTTGTTTGCGGGAGTGGACGGGGAGCTGTTTTTT	CASSLLFAGVDGELFF
TRBJ2-7	few	-	TRBV19	TGTGCCAGTAGTCCTAGCGCGAGCTCCTACGAGCAGTACTTC	CASSPSASSYEQYF
TRBJ2-3	-	-	TRBV12-3/TRBV12-4	TGTGCCAGCAGTTTAGCCAAGACTGCCTGGCGGGGGCCCCCAGATACGCAGTATTTT	CASSLAKTAWRGPPDTQYF
TRBJ2-7	-	TRBD2	TRBV5-1	TGCGCCAGCACCTGGGGACTAGCGGGAGGGAACGAGCAGTACTTC	CASTWGLAGGNEQYF
TRBJ1-6	few	-	TRBV6-1	TGTGCCAGCAGTAAGAACAGCGAGATCCCCCTCCACTTT	CASSKNSEIPLHF
TRBJ1-1	few	-	TRBV20-1	TGCAGTGCTAGCCCCCCGACGGTGAACACTGAAGCTTTCTTT	CSASPPTVNTEAFF
TRBJ1-1	few	-	TRBV9	TGTGCCAGCAGCGTAGAGGCTCGGGACACTGAAGCTTTCTTT	CASSVEARDTEAFF
TRBJ2-4	-	TRBD1	TRBV12-3/TRBV12-4	TGTGCCAGCAGTCGGGACAGGGAAAGATACATTCAGTACTTC	CASSRDRERYIQYF
TRBJ1-2	few	-	TRBV20-1	TGCAGTGCTAGAGTGGAGAATTATGGCTACACCTTC	CSARVENYGYTF
TRBJ2-1	few	-	TRBV12-3/TRBV12-4	TGTGCCAGCGGTCGGCTCTGGGGGGCGGCGGGAGTTAATGAGCAGTTCTTC	CASGRLWGAAGVNEQFF
TRBJ1-2	-	-	TRBV5-6	TGTGCCAGCAGCTTGGCCTCGGCCAGCTATGGCTACACCTTC	CASSLASASYGYTF
TRBJ2-1	-	TRBD2	TRBV20-1	TGCAGTGCTAGATCCGGGACTAGCGGGAGTTATGAGCAGTTCTTC	CSARSGTSGSYEQFF
TRBJ2-5	-	TRBD2	TRBV5-1	TGCGCCAGCAGCGCCTCCGGGACTAGCCAAGAGACCCAGTACTTC	CASSASGTSQETQYF
TRBJ2-2	few	-	TRBV2	TGTGCCAGCATGGGAAAGAGGAACACCGGGGAGCTGTTTTTT	CASMGKRNTGELFF
TRBJ2-7	-	-	TRBV7-9	TGTGCCAGCAGCGTCCTTTACGAGCAGTACTTC	CASSVLYEQYF
TRBJ2-2	-	-	TRBV29-1	TGCAGCGCCCCCCCCCCGGGCGGGAACACCGGGGAGCTGTTTTTT	CSAPPPGGNTGELFF
TRBJ1-1	-	-	TRBV6-2/TRBV6-3	TGTGCCAGCGTAGGACATCTGAACACTGAAGCTTTCTTT	CASVGHLNTEAFF
TRBJ2-1	few	-	TRBV6-4	TGTGCCAGCAGGGGGACAATATGGAATGAGCAGTTCTTC	CASRGTIWNEQFF
TRBJ2-1	-	TRBD2	TRBV6-5	TGTGCCAGCAGTTATAGCGGGAGGACCCACAATGAGCAGTTCTTC	CASSYSGRTHNEQFF
TRBJ2-6	-	-	TRBV5-1	TGCGCCAGCAGCTTTTGGGGGAGTGGCTCTGGGGCCAACGTCCTGACTTTC	CASSFWGSGSGANVLTF
TRBJ1-1	few	-	TRBV27	TGTGCCACCTTCGGGAGCACTGAAGCTTTCTTT	CATFGSTEAFF
TRBJ1-2	few	TRBD1	TRBV20-1	TGCAGTGCTCTCCTTTATACAGGGGGCAACTATGGCTACACCTTC	CSALLYTGGNYGYTF